Here is one T cell receptor (beta chain) with its context. Its antigen is not known. The record originates from a study of cytomegalovirus exposure and HLA in healthy donors. Study context: An earlier analysis found 117 million unique TCR beta sequences from approximately 200 million T cells.

CDR3 size: 16 residues. Trimming took 5 bases from V and 1 from J; bases not matched to a gene: 6. Per the germline V gene, CDR1 is MNHEY and CDR2 is SMNVEV (reference sequence). General study points: Reportedly, HLA-A and HLA-B alleles of most subjects were accurately predicted from TCR beta.

Both 60 Vbeta primers and 13 Jbeta primers went into the PCR. Profiling relied on immunoSEQ multiplex PCR, and the TCRdb table lists in-frame clones only, not all of them. This table has about 98,000 clones, 80% to 90% appearing once. The sequenced material came from PBMCs. The source is a middle-aged man in good health and CMV-seronegative. The V gene is TRBV27, the J gene TRBJ2-5, with 11 bases aligning to TRBD2. CDR3 sequence reads: CASSTLGLAGQETQYF. In DNA form, the CDR3 reads TGTGCCAGCAGTACACTCGGACTAGCGGGCCAAGAGACCCAGTACTTC.